This TCR beta chain was profiled in a study of blood T cell repertoires in COVID-19. Whole-study context: The United States, Italy and Spain were the sources of the acute and convalescent COVID-19 samples.

In the original processing: Estimates of nucleated cell counts were drawn from the amplification of reference gene primers. Method: immunoSEQ multiplex PCR; TCRdb's copy keeps in-frame clones and lacks some. That table furnishes V, J and clone size, whereas the DNA furnished D and trimming. The repertoire holds roughly 150,000 clones, with approximately 85% as singletons. Patients of the Seattle cohort, enrolled during active infection, were followed longitudinally. Sequencing was performed on peripheral blood. This receptor was obtained from a woman older than 75 with COVID-19, enrolled during active disease.

CDR3 residues: CASSISTGPGNTIYF. Written as DNA, the CDR3 is TGCGCCAGCAGCATTTCGACAGGCCCAGGAAACACCATATATTTT. The rearrangement uses TRBV5-1 and TRBJ1-3; D perhaps matches TRBD1 (6 bases). Trimming shortened V by 4 bases and J by 4 bases, and 15 bases separated the two germline ends. The CDR3 extends over 15 amino acids. The germline CDR1 and CDR2 sequences are SGHRS and YFSETQ.